Below, 12 T cell receptor beta chains from the same sample are listed, as sequenced in a study of blood T cell repertoires in COVID-19. Here immunoSEQ multiplex PCR was the method, and the copy in TCRdb shows in-frame clones only, minus some. The sample carries 180,000 or so clones, about 76% recorded once. The sample comprised peripheral blood. These TCRs come from a woman between 45 and 65 years old with active or convalescent COVID-19.

This rearrangement joins TRBV7-8 to TRBJ2-2, with 10 bases identical to TRBD1. The CDR3 totals 16 residues. CDR1 and CDR2 from the germline V gene are SGHVS and FQNEAQ. The J segment lost 2 bases and the V segment lost 5 bases, leaving 5 bases of the junction unmatched. CDR3 coding DNA: TGTGCCAGCAGCAACCGGGACAGGGGTAACACCGGGGAGCTGTTTTTT. Translating gives CASSNRDRGNTGELFF.

The V call is TRBV28, the J call TRBJ1-1; no firm D call. Germline V lookup: CDR1 MDHEN, CDR2 SYDVKM. V lost 6 bases and J lost 2, with 13 bases in between. This CDR3 has 14 amino acids. DNA for the CDR3: TGTGCCAGCAGGGCCCATCGGGGAAACACTGAAGCTTTCTTT. Its protein product is CASRAHRGNTEAFF.

This clone has more than one count but fewer than ten. The chain uses TRBV4-3 and TRBJ1-2; D is perhaps TRBD1 (5 bases). V dropped 1 base and J dropped 5 bases, with 11 bases sitting between them. This CDR3 region has 14 residues. The germline CDR1 and CDR2 sequences are LGHNA and YSLEER. The CDR3 DNA follows: TGCGCCAGCAGCCAAGCTCTAGGGGATTATGGCTACACCTTC. As protein: CASSQALGDYGYTF.

This clone was seen once. This rearrangement joins TRBV7-2 to TRBJ1-1; 10 nucleotides line up with TRBD1. The CDR3 extends over 14 amino acids. V gave up 3 bases and J gave up 4 bases; unmatched junction bases: 2. Per the germline V gene, CDR1 is SGHTA and CDR2 is FQGNSA. CDR3 nucleotide sequence: TGTGCCAGCAGCTTTTGGACAGGGGGCACTGAAGCTTTCTTT. This codes for CASSFWTGGTEAFF.

The CDR3 protein is CASSTVLDQPQHF. CDR3 in DNA: TGTGCCAGTAGTACCGTCTTAGATCAGCCCCAGCATTTT. The rearrangement uses TRBV19 and TRBJ1-5; the D is unclear. Germline CDR1 LNHDA, CDR2 SQIVND (reference sequence). The ends were cut back, 4 bases at V and 5 bases at J, with 9 bases in the middle. The CDR3 is 13 residues long.

The chain joins TRBV29-1 to TRBJ1-2, with 8 bases fitting TRBD1. This CDR3 is built from 13 residues. Germline V lookup: CDR1 SQVTM, CDR2 ANQGSEA. V was pared by 3 bases and J by 3 bases, with 3 bases of the junction left unmatched. DNA for the CDR3: TGCAGCGTTGACAAGACAGGGGACTATGGCTACACCTTC. Residues: CSVDKTGDYGYTF. Variable domain in full (rest from reference TRBV29-1 and TRBJ1-2): SAVISQKPSRDICQRGTSLTIQCQVDSQVTMMFWYRQQPGQSLTLIATANQGSEATYESGFVIDKFPISRPNLTFSTLTVSNMSPEDSSIYLCSVDKTGDYGYTFGSGTRLTVV.

This clone was seen a few times. The gene calls are TRBV3-1 (or the pseudogene TRBV3-2) and TRBJ2-2, with 8 nucleotides matching TRBD1. Germline CDR1 and CDR2: LGHDT and YNNKEL (reference sequence). Unmatched junction bases numbered 3, after V lost 1 base and J lost 5 bases. The CDR3 runs 15 residues. The CDR3 here is CASSQGRGLTGELFF. In DNA, the CDR3 is TGTGCCAGCAGCCAAGGCAGGGGGCTTACCGGGGAGCTGTTTTTT.

Only a few counts were recorded for this clone. V and J are TRBV5-5 and TRBJ1-6; D not resolved. V was trimmed by 0 bases and J by 9 bases, leaving 4 bases between them. The CDR3 contains 12 residues. Germline V CDR1 and CDR2: SGHKS, YYEKEE (reference sequence). CDR3 loop: CASSLERSPLHF. CDR3 nucleotide sequence: TGTGCCAGCAGCTTGGAGCGTTCACCCCTCCACTTT.

The CDR3 nucleotides read TGTGCCTGGAGTGGGGATAGGGGCAGAGGCTATGGCTACACCTTC. Translation gives CAWSGDRGRGYGYTF. This chain joins TRBV30 and TRBJ1-2, with D possibly being TRBD1 (5 bases). CDR1 and CDR2 from the germline V gene are GTSNPN and SVGIG (reference sequence). The V gene lost 1 base and the J gene lost 4 bases, with 16 bases spanning the gap. CDR3 length equals 15 residues.

V and J are TRBV2 and TRBJ1-2; D unresolved. Trimming removed 0 bases from V and 8 bases from J, with 7 bases in between. From germline, CDR1 is SNHLY and CDR2 FYNNEI. The CDR3 consists of 12 residues. CDR3 in amino acids: CASSEAQVGYTF. The CDR3, as DNA: TGTGCCAGCAGTGAAGCGCAGGTGGGCTACACCTTC. The whole variable domain, remainder taken from reference TRBV2 and TRBJ1-2, is EPEVTQTPSHQVTQMGQEVILRCVPISNHLYFYWYRQILGQKVEFLVSFYNNEISEKSEIFDDQFSVERPDGSNFTLKIRSTKLEDSAMYFCASSEAQVGYTFGSGTRLTVV.

The chain couples TRBV27 to TRBJ2-1, with TRBD2 matching over 7 bases. Germline CDR1 MNHEY, CDR2 SMNVEV (reference sequence). There are 15 residues in the CDR3. V shed 6 bases, J shed 3 bases, and the junction held 8 bases outside the gene matches. CDR3 sequence reads: CASSPGGLLYNEQFF. In nucleotides, the CDR3 is TGTGCCAGCAGCCCGGGGGGACTACTCTACAATGAGCAGTTCTTC.

This rearrangement joins TRBV10-3 to TRBJ1-2; 8 bases map to TRBD1. The V segment lost 6 bases and the J segment 9 bases; nucleotides outside the gene matches: 3. The CDR3 consists of 11 residues. CDR1 and CDR2 (germline): ENHRY, SYGVKD. The CDR3 is CAIRAGGRYTF. CDR3 in DNA: TGTGCCATCAGGGCAGGGGGCCGCTACACCTTC.